Sequencing of this TCR beta chain was carried out in a study of T cell clones after liver transplantation (dated 2019 in TCRdb). About the full investigation: Samples were obtained from ITN030ST, a randomized trial in which withdrawal of immunosuppression was attempted within 2 years of liver transplantation. Blood samples were taken pre-transplant, pre-randomization before withdrawal, and post-randomization after full withdrawal or failed withdrawal. As an antigen-independent comparator for the donor-reactive sequences, third party-reactive TCRbeta sequences from pre-transplant MLRs were identified as well. Of the eight recipients, a few were HCV-positive, while the remaining recipients had been transplanted for non-autoimmune, non-viral indications. Tolerance was defined as complete immunosuppression withdrawal for at least one year with no rise in liver enzymes beyond twice the upper limit of normal. Of the 8 liver transplant recipients making up the studied cohort, 3 were classified as tolerant and 5 as non-tolerant. Donor-reactive T cell clones were identified using TCRbeta sequencing after a pre-transplant mixed lymphocyte reaction and were then followed in post-transplant blood. Subjects received no induction therapy and standard immunosuppression until randomization at 12-24 months post-transplant.

Per the publication, the time point label means: pre-transplant. Thawed unstimulated PBMCs were stained for CD3, CD4 and CD8 and FACS-sorted into CD3+CD4+ and CD3+CD8+ populations. All 8 studied subjects were randomized to withdrawal of immunosuppression. The Qiagen DNeasy Blood and Tissue Kit was used for genomic DNA isolation. High-throughput TCRbeta CDR3 sequencing of frozen genomic DNA was performed by immunoSEQ, with PCR amplification, mapping, bias correction and internal controls included. Per the original workflow: Productive rearrangements were retained, and unique TCRbeta sequences were defined by the CDR3 nucleotide sequence together with the V and J gene. For classification of a sequence as donor-reactive, at least 5-fold expansion in CFSE-low cells relative to unstimulated pre-transplant cells and a frequency of at least 0.01% were required. Minimum frequency thresholds were set for each subject based on the unstimulated sample with the lowest template count, ensuring at least 90% detection power. Jensen-Shannon divergence between the top 1000 TCRbeta sequences after and before transplant was used to measure repertoire turnover. Changes in detection of donor-reactive sequences were assessed with two-sided Fisher's exact tests. The clones in this table, taken by TCRdb from immuneACCESS, are in-frame only. Not every clone is retained; where verified, under half of the shortfall comes from an unresolved V gene, and the cause of the rest is unknown. V and J calls and clone size are as listed in that table; D and trimming were resolved from the DNA. This sample gives around 20,000 clones in total; about 87% of them show up just once. Approximately 12% of the sample rests with the top ten.

Points the paper makes about the study in general: Circulating donor-reactive CD4 TCRbeta sequences fell significantly post-transplant in 5 of 8 subjects, irrespective of tolerance or HCV status. When repertoire turnover was taken into account, detection of donor-reactive sequences was significantly reduced in 7 of 8 subjects for CD4 and in 8 of 8 subjects for CD8. The conclusions were preliminary, being limited by small, heterogeneous patient numbers and by non-standardized post-transplant time points. The decline in donor-reactive sequences exceeded the decline in third party-reactive sequences, suggesting partial antigen-specific deletion that was unrelated to withdrawal success. In two subjects, low numbers of available donor cells limited the measurable donor-reactive repertoire. Since no allograft tissue specimens were available, donor-reactive T cells may have migrated into the graft instead of being deleted.

A word on this clone: What this receptor recognizes is not known. It has no much larger one-base neighbor in the sample; base qualities were not kept.

Inclusive of the bounding cysteine and phenylalanine, the CDR3 is 14 residues long. Only the CDR3 region is kept as DNA, spanning 42 bases read in frame from base 1. Ends trimmed: V by 1 base, J by 7 bases; bases unmatched to a gene: 2. According to the germline V gene, CDR1 reads MNHGY and CDR2 reads SVAAGI. This receptor was taken from a human donor who received a liver transplant. The specimen comprised CD8+ T cells from blood, sampled before liver transplant. The chain links TRBV6-9 with TRBJ2-7, with TRBD2 identical over 12 junction bases. CDR3 region: CASSYLLAGGEQYF. The sequenced DNA is TGTGCCAGCAGTTATTTACTAGCGGGAGGAGAGCAGTACTTC.